This TCR beta chain was profiled in a study of shared clonotypes between healthy human individuals. Study-level results: Shared clonotypes: roughly 4.7% naive CD4, about 4% naive CD8, less than 2.5% memory CD4, 0.4% to 0.5% memory CD8.

Notes on this clone: Its specificity is not known. The same CDR3 arises from other DNA sequences in this sample as well.

Profiled with immunoSEQ multiplex PCR; TCRdb holds only in-frame clones, not every one. The repertoire holds around 2.5 million clones, under 95% seen once, with around 0.4% in the top ten. Per the germline V gene, CDR1 is SGHRS and CDR2 is YFSETQ. The CDR3 sequence is 14 residues long. V lost 1 base, J lost 3 bases, and 2 bases stayed unmatched. Input material: naive CD4+ T cells from PBMCs. Subset in this sample: CD45RA+ positively selected. V is TRBV5-1 and J is TRBJ2-3, with 7 nucleotides matching TRBD2. The sequence was collected from a man aged 18 to 30 in good health. Some clones in this sample may be carry-over from other donors' samples. The chain's CDR3 is CASSLIAGTDTQYF. Written as DNA, the CDR3 is TGCGCCAGCAGCTTGATAGCGGGTACAGATACGCAGTATTTT.